One T cell receptor (beta chain) is described in this entry. TCRdb ran MiXCR on the 5' RACE reads and lists one entry per CDR3 protein. Here the sample spans some 100,000 distinct CDR3 sequences, roughly 11% being singletons. This record belongs to a study of T-cell memory formation after mild COVID-19. This CDR3 spans 16 amino acids. Looked up from germline, CDR1 is LGHNA and CDR2 is YSLEER. V lost 3 bases to trimming and J lost 4 bases, with 15 bases between them. Sample: PBMCs or a T cell subset sorted from them (not recorded which). The TCR sequence derives from a man between 18 and 35 years old who had mild COVID-19 (a few samples of this study predate the infection). Cell type and time point are not known. The chain couples TRBV4-3 to TRBJ2-2, with D perhaps matching TRBD1 or TRBD2 (5 bases each). In nucleotides, the CDR3 is TGCGCCAGCAGCCAGGTTCCAGGGACGGTCACCGGGGAGCTGTTTTTT. This encodes CASSQVPGTVTGELFF.